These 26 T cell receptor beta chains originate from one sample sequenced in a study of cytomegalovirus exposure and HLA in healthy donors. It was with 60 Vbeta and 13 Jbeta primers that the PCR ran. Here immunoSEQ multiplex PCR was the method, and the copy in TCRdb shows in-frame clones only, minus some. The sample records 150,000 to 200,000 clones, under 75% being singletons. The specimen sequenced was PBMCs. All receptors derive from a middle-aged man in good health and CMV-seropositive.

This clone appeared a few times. CDR3 nucleotides: TGTGCCACCCTAGTTGGACAGGGGGAGACCCAGTACTTC. Translating it yields CATLVGQGETQYF. The gene calls are TRBV7-2 and TRBJ2-5; 9 bases map to TRBD1. Germline assignment: CDR1 SGHTA and CDR2 FQGNSA. Trimming cost V 10 bases and J 5 bases; bases outside gene matches: 8. The CDR3 runs to 13 residues.

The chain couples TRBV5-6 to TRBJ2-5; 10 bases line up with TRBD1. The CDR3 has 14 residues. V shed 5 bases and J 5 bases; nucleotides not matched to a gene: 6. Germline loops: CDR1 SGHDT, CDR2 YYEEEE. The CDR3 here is CASSRDRGRETQYF. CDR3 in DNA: TGTGCCAGCAGTCGGGACAGGGGAAGGGAGACCCAGTACTTC.

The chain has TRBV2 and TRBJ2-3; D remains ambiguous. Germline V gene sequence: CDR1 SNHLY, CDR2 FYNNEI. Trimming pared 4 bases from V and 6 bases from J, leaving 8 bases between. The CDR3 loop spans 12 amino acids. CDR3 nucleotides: TGTGCCAGCAGTGCGACTGGGGATACGCAGTATTTT. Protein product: CASSATGDTQYF.

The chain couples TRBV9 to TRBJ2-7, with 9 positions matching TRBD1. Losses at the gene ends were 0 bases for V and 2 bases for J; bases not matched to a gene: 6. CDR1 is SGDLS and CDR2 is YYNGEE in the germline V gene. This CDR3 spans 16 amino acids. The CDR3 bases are TGTGCCAGCAGCGTAGAAAGGGACAGGGACCCCTACGAGCAGTACTTC. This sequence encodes CASSVERDRDPYEQYF.

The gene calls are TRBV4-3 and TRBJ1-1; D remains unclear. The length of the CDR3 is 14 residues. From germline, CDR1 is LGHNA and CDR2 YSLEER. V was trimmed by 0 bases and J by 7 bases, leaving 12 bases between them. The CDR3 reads CASSQDGWSDEAFF. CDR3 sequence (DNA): TGCGCCAGCAGCCAAGATGGTTGGTCAGATGAAGCTTTCTTT.

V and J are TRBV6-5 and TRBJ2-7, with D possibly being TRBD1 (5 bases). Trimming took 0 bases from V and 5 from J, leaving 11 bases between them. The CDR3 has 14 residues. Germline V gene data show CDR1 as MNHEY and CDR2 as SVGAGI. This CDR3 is CASSYSPRVDEQYF. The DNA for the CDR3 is TGTGCCAGCAGTTACTCGCCCAGGGTCGACGAGCAGTACTTC.

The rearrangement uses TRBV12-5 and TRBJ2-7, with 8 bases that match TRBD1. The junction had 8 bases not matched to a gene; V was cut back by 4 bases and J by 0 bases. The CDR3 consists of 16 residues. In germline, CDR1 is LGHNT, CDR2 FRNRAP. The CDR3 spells CASGWTTGASSYEQYF. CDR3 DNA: TGTGCTAGTGGTTGGACGACAGGGGCGAGCTCCTACGAGCAGTACTTC.

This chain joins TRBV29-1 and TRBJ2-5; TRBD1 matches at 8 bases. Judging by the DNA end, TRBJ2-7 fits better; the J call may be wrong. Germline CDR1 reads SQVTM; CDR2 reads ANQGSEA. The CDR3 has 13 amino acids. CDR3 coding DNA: TGCAGCGTTGAAGGGACAGGGCGCTACGAGCAGTACTTC. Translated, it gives CSVEGTGRYEQYF.

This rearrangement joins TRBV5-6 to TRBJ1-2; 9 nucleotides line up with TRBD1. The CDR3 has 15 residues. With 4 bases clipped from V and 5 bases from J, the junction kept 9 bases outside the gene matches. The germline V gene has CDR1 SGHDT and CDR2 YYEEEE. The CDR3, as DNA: TGTGCCAGCAGCAAAGGGACAGGGTCGATTTATGGCTACACCTTC. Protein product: CASSKGTGSIYGYTF.

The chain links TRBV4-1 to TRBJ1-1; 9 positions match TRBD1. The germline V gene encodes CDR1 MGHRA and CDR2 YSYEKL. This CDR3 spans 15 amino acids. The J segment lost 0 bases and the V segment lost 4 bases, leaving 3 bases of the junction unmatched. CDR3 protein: CASSRGQGMNTEAFF. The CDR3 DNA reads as TGCGCCAGCAGCCGAGGACAGGGGATGAACACTGAAGCTTTCTTT.

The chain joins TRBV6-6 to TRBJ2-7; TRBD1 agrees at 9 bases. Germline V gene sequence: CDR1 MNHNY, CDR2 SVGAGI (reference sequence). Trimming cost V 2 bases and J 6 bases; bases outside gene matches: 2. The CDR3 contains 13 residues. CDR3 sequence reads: CASSYGTGFEQYF. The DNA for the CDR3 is TGTGCCAGCAGTTACGGGACAGGGTTCGAGCAGTACTTC.

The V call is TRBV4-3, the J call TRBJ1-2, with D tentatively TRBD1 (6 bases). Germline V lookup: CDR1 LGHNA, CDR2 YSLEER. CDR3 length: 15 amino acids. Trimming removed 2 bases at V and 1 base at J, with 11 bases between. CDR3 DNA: TGCGCCAGCAGCCAAACAACAGGGCTTAACTATGGCTACACCTTC. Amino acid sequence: CASSQTTGLNYGYTF.

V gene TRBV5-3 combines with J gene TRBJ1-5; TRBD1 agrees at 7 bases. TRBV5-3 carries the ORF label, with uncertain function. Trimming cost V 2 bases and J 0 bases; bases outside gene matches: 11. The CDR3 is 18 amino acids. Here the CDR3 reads CARSFRTGLIRSNQPQHF. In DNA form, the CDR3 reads TGTGCCAGAAGCTTCAGGACAGGCTTAATACGTAGCAATCAGCCCCAGCATTTT.

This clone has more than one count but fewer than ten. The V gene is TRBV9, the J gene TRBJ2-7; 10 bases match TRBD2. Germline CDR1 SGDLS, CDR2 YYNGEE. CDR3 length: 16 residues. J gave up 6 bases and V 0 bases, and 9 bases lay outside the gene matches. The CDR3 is CASSVESHQRGGEQYF. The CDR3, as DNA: TGTGCCAGCAGCGTAGAGTCTCATCAGCGGGGGGGCGAGCAGTACTTC.

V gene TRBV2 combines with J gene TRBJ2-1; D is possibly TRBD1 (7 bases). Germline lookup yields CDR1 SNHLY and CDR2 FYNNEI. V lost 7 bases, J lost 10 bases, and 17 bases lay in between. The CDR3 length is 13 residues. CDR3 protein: CASTVPGGYEQFF. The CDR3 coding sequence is TGTGCCAGCACGGTGCCAGGGGGGTACGAGCAGTTCTTC.

CDR3 nucleotide sequence: TGTGCCAGCAGCTTAGGGGTAGGGAGGAACACTGAAGCTTTCTTT. Protein sequence: CASSLGVGRNTEAFF. The chain uses TRBV7-2 and TRBJ1-1; no clear D. The ends were cut back, 1 base at V and 1 base at J, with 10 bases in the middle. CDR1 is SGHTA, CDR2 FQGNSA, per germline. This CDR3 has 15 residues.

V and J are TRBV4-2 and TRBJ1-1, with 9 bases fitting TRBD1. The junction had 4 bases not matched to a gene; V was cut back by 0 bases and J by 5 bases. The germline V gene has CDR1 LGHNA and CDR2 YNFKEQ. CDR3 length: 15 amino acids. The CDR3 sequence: CASSQETGGGTEAFF. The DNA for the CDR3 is TGTGCCAGCAGCCAAGAGACAGGGGGAGGAACTGAAGCTTTCTTT.

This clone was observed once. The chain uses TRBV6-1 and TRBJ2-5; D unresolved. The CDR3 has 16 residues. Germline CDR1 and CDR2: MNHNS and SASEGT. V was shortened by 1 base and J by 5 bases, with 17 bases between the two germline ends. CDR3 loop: CASSEGRGSRWETQYF. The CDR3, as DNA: TGTGCCAGCAGTGAAGGAAGAGGCAGCCGCTGGGAGACCCAGTACTTC.

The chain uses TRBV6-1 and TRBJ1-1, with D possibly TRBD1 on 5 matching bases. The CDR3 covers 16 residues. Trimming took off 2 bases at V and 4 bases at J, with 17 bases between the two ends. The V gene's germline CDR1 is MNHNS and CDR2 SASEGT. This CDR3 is CASSEILVGPGTEAFF. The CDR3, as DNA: TGTGCCAGCAGTGAAATCCTTGTGGGGCCAGGCACTGAAGCTTTCTTT.

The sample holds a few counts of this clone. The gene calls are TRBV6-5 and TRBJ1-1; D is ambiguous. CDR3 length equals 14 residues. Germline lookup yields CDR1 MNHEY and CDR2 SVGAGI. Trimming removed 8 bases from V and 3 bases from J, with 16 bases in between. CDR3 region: CASRTGSIYTEAFF. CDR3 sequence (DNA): TGTGCCAGCCGTACGGGGAGTATTTACACTGAAGCTTTCTTT.

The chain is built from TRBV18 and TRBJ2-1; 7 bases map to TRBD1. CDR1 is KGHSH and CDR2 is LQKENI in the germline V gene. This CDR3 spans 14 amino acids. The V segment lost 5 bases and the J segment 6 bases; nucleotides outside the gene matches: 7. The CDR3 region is CASSGTVPFNEQFF. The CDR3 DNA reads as TGTGCCAGCTCAGGGACAGTCCCCTTCAATGAGCAGTTCTTC.

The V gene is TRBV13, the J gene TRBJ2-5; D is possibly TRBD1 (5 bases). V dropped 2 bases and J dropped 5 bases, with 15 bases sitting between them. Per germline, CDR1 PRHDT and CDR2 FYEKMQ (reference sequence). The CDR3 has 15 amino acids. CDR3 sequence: CASSLKGGARETQYF. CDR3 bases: TGTGCCAGCAGCTTAAAGGGTGGGGCTCGGGAGACCCAGTACTTC.

This CDR3 reads CSVPGGAPTGELFF. CDR3 bases: TGCAGCGTTCCCGGGGGGGCGCCCACCGGGGAGCTGTTTTTT. The genes are TRBV29-1 and TRBJ2-2; the match to TRBD2 covers 8 bases. Trimming took 5 bases from V and 4 from J; bases not matched to a gene: 6. The CDR3 is 14 residues long. Germline lookup yields CDR1 SQVTM and CDR2 ANQGSEA.

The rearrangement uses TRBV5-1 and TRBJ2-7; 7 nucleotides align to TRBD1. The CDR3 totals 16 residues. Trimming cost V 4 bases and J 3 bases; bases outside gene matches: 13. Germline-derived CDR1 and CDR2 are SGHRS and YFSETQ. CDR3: CASSAPTGVFRYEQYF. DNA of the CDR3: TGCGCCAGCAGCGCACCAACAGGGGTTTTTCGCTACGAGCAGTACTTC. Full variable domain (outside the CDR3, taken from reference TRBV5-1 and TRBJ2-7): KAGVTQTPRYLIKTRGQQVTLSCSPISGHRSVSWYQQTPGQGLQFLFEYFSETQRNKGNFPGRFSGRQFSNSRSEMNVSTLELGDSALYLCASSAPTGVFRYEQYFGPGTRLTVT.

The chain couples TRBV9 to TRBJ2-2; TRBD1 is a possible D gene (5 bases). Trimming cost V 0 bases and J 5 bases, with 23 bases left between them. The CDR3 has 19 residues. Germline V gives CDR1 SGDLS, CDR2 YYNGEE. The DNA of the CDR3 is TGTGCCAGCAGCGTAGTATCGGATTGGTGGCAGGGAAGAACCGGGGAGCTGTTTTTT. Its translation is CASSVVSDWWQGRTGELFF. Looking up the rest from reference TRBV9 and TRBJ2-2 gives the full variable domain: DSGVTQTPKHLITATGQRVTLRCSPRSGDLSVYWYQQSLDQGLQFLIQYYNGEERAKGNILERFSAQQFPDLHSELNLSSLELGDSALYFCASSVVSDWWQGRTGELFFGEGSRLTVL.

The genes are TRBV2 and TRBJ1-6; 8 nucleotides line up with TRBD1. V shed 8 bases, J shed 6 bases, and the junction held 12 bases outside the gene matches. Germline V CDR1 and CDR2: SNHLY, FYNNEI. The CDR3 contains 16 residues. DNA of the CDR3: TGTGCCAGCCTTCCCGGGACAGGTTCAATTAATTCACCCCTCCACTTT. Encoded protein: CASLPGTGSINSPLHF.